Presented here are 21 T cell receptor beta chains from one specimen sequenced in a study of cytomegalovirus exposure and HLA in healthy donors. The primer mix had 60 Vbeta and 13 Jbeta primers. Clones were read by immunoSEQ multiplex PCR, and TCRdb kept only the in-frame ones, dropping some. The repertoire holds under 150,000 clones, with around 9% as singletons. Input material: PBMCs. Source of these receptors: a woman between 40 and 50 years old in good health and CMV-seropositive.

The CDR3, as DNA: TGTGCCAGCAGCTTGGCAACGGGGACAGGGCTGGAGGGCTACACCTTC. It encodes CASSLATGTGLEGYTF. This chain uses TRBV7-2 with TRBJ1-2, with TRBD1 identical over 9 bases. J gave up 8 bases and V 3 bases, and 13 bases lay outside the gene matches. The V gene's germline CDR1 is SGHTA and CDR2 FQGNSA. The CDR3 is 16 amino acids. The complete variable domain, with remaining parts taken from reference TRBV7-2 and TRBJ1-2, reads GAGVSQSPSNKVTEKGKDVELRCDPISGHTALYWYRQSLGQGLEFLIYFQGNSAPDKSGLPSDRFSAERTGGSVSTLTIQRTQQEDSAVYLCASSLATGTGLEGYTFGSGTRLTVV.

This chain links TRBV19 with TRBJ2-2; 7 positions match TRBD1. This CDR3 has 16 residues. J was trimmed by 2 bases and V by 7 bases; bases with no gene match: 10. Germline V gives CDR1 LNHDA, CDR2 SQIVND (reference sequence). DNA of the CDR3: TGTGCCAGTACAAGTAGGGGGCAGTTAAACACCGGGGAGCTGTTTTTT. This codes for CASTSRGQLNTGELFF.

The genes are TRBV27 and TRBJ2-2; weak D call: TRBD2 (5 bases). The germline V gene encodes CDR1 MNHEY and CDR2 SMNVEV (reference sequence). The CDR3 contains 13 residues. V dropped 4 bases and J dropped 6 bases, with 9 bases sitting between them. This chain's CDR3 is CASSSWESGELFF. The CDR3 DNA reads TGTGCCAGCAGTTCCTGGGAGTCCGGGGAGCTGTTTTTT.

This clone turned up a few times. This chain uses TRBV5-6 with TRBJ2-7, with a tentative D call TRBD2 (5 bases). The CDR3 extends over 12 amino acids. In germline, CDR1 is SGHDT, CDR2 YYEEEE. Trimming cost V 5 bases and J 5 bases, with 11 bases left between them. The CDR3 nucleotides are TGTGCCAGCAGTCAACGCGGGCACGAGCAGTACTTC. Protein product: CASSQRGHEQYF.

The chain couples TRBV19 to TRBJ1-2; TRBD1 aligns across 8 bases. The ends lost 4 bases at V and 2 bases at J; junction bases unmatched: 6. CDR3 length: 15 residues. Germline values: CDR1 LNHDA, CDR2 SQIVND (reference sequence). This CDR3 reads CASSTQGGKNYGYTF. The DNA of the CDR3 is TGTGCCAGTAGTACACAGGGGGGGAAGAACTATGGCTACACCTTC.

This sequence joins TRBV2 and TRBJ2-3, with D uncertain. This CDR3 region has 14 residues. Per the germline V gene, CDR1 is SNHLY and CDR2 is FYNNEI. Trimming shortened V by 5 bases and J by 0 bases, and 9 bases separated the two germline ends. CDR3 sequence: CASSPLVSTDTQYF. The CDR3 DNA reads TGTGCCAGCAGTCCCCTTGTTAGCACAGATACGCAGTATTTT.

There are a few counts of this clone. In nucleotides, the CDR3 is TGTGCCAGCAGGGGACTCGGACCGGGAGATAATTCACCCCTCCACTTT. The encoded protein is CASRGLGPGDNSPLHF. The rearrangement uses TRBV27 and TRBJ1-6; tentatively, D is TRBD1 (5 bases). The germline V gene encodes CDR1 MNHEY and CDR2 SMNVEV (reference sequence). V lost 6 bases, J lost 5 bases, and 17 bases lay in between. The CDR3 contains 16 residues.

This chain links TRBV2 with TRBJ2-3; D might be TRBD1 (6 bases). This CDR3 is 14 amino acids long. Germline V gene sequence: CDR1 SNHLY, CDR2 FYNNEI. V was shortened by 7 bases and J by 2 bases, with 13 bases between the two germline ends. Written as DNA, the CDR3 is TGTGCCAGCAACAGACAGGAGATCACAGATACGCAGTATTTT. Translating it yields CASNRQEITDTQYF.

The rearrangement links TRBV27 to TRBJ2-7; no clear D. Trimming removed 3 bases from V and 4 bases from J, with 10 bases in between. Germline V CDR1 and CDR2: MNHEY, SMNVEV (reference sequence). CDR3 length: 13 amino acids. The CDR3 nucleotides are TGTGCCAGCAGTTTGAGTATGAGTTACGAGCAGTACTTC. Its protein is CASSLSMSYEQYF.

This rearrangement joins TRBV12-5 to TRBJ2-5; 11 bases align to TRBD2. Losses at the gene ends were 0 bases for V and 3 bases for J; bases not matched to a gene: 0. Germline V gene lookup returns CDR1 LGHNT and CDR2 FRNRAP. The CDR3 is 15 amino acids. The CDR3 protein is CASGLVGLAEETQYF. The CDR3 nucleotides are TGTGCTAGTGGTTTGGTGGGACTAGCGGAAGAGACCCAGTACTTC.

This clone was counted between two and nine times. J is TRBJ1-3 and V is TRBV5-6; D ambiguous. V lost 1 base to trimming and J lost 2 bases, with 16 bases between them. The CDR3 sequence is 17 residues long. Germline V gives CDR1 SGHDT, CDR2 YYEEEE. CDR3 region: CASSLRWAGPTGNTIYF. CDR3 nucleotide sequence: TGTGCCAGCAGCTTGAGGTGGGCAGGCCCCACTGGAAACACCATATATTTT.

This clone was observed a handful of times. The J gene is TRBJ1-1, the V gene TRBV5-1; no definite D call. The CDR3 runs to 14 residues. V was shortened by 4 bases and J by 3 bases, with 13 bases between the two germline ends. CDR1 is SGHRS and CDR2 is YFSETQ in the germline V gene. As DNA, the CDR3 is TGCGCCAGCAGCCCCGGAGATATACACACTGAAGCTTTCTTT. The encoded protein is CASSPGDIHTEAFF.

This clone appeared a few times. CDR3 sequence reads: CASRAPGQGGEKLFF. DNA of the CDR3: TGTGCCAGCAGGGCCCCGGGACAGGGCGGCGAAAAACTGTTTTTT. The chain employs TRBV6-6 and TRBJ1-4; 9 bases are a match to TRBD1. The junction had 10 bases not matched to a gene; V was cut back by 6 bases and J by 8 bases. Germline loops: CDR1 MNHNY, CDR2 SVGAGI (reference sequence). The CDR3 runs to 15 residues.

A few counts support this clone. The chain joins TRBV9 to TRBJ1-1; no definite D call. The V gene lost 1 base and the J gene lost 3 bases, with 7 bases spanning the gap. Germline V CDR1 and CDR2: SGDLS, YYNGEE. The CDR3 runs to 13 residues. CDR3 in DNA: TGTGCCAGCAGCGTAAGATCGGACACTGAAGCTTTCTTT. Amino acid sequence: CASSVRSDTEAFF.

This clone appeared a single time. Within the sample, other DNA sequences also encode this same CDR3. CDR3 sequence: CASSQGRQGTYTGELFF. The DNA for the CDR3 is TGTGCCAGCAGCCAGGGCCGACAGGGGACATACACCGGGGAGCTGTTTTTT. This chain joins TRBV4-2 and TRBJ2-2; 8 bases fit TRBD1. The CDR3 is made up of 17 amino acids. The trim removed 3 bases at V and 3 bases at J, leaving 9 bases unmatched. Germline values: CDR1 LGHNA, CDR2 YNFKEQ.

This chain uses TRBV7-5 with TRBJ2-7; the table's D call of TRBD1 was not tested on the DNA. TRBV7-5 is a pseudogene segment. The CDR3 runs 13 residues. DNA for the CDR3: TGTGTCAGAAGCTTTTTCAGAATCTACGAGCAGTACTTC. Protein product: CVRSFFRIYEQYF.

The CDR3 reads CASSITGSSGANVLTF. CDR3 DNA: TGCGCCAGCAGCATCACAGGGTCCTCTGGGGCCAACGTCCTGACTTTC. The chain recombines TRBV5-1 with TRBJ2-6; maybe TRBD1 (6 bases). Per germline, CDR1 SGHRS and CDR2 YFSETQ. V was pared by 4 bases and J by 0 bases, with 11 bases between. This CDR3 comprises 16 residues. Complete variable domain (other parts from reference TRBV5-1 and TRBJ2-6): KAGVTQTPRYLIKTRGQQVTLSCSPISGHRSVSWYQQTPGQGLQFLFEYFSETQRNKGNFPGRFSGRQFSNSRSEMNVSTLELGDSALYLCASSITGSSGANVLTFGAGSRLTVL.

The V call is TRBV6-6, the J call TRBJ1-2; D uncertain. Trimming shortened V by 2 bases and J by 4 bases, and 14 bases separated the two germline ends. The CDR3 runs 15 residues. CDR1 and CDR2 (germline): MNHNY, SVGAGI (reference sequence). CDR3 sequence: CASSYPERGIYGYTF. In DNA, the CDR3 is TGTGCCAGCAGTTACCCAGAACGGGGAATCTATGGCTACACCTTC.

CDR3 nucleotide sequence: TGTGCCAGCAGTCAGAGCGGGGGGTCCGGCAATGAGCAGTTCTTC. Amino acids: CASSQSGGSGNEQFF. The V and J genes are TRBV25-1 and TRBJ2-1, with 9 bases fitting TRBD2. The CDR3 contains 15 residues. V lost 5 bases and J lost 6; bases outside the gene matches: 8. Germline V CDR1 and CDR2: MGHDK, SYGVNS.

This clone occurred a few times. The V call is TRBV5-1, the J call TRBJ2-5; 7 bases match TRBD1. The length of the CDR3 is 14 residues. The germline V gene has CDR1 SGHRS and CDR2 YFSETQ. Trimming at V came to 0 bases and at J to 4 bases, leaving 3 bases not matched to a gene. The CDR3 nucleotides read TGCGCCAGCAGCTTGGATACAGGGGTAGAGACCCAGTACTTC. The encoded protein is CASSLDTGVETQYF.

This clone was counted a few times. J is TRBJ1-2 and V is TRBV5-4; 8 bases align to TRBD1. V lost 0 bases, J lost 3 bases, and 7 bases stayed unmatched. Germline V gene data show CDR1 as SGHNT and CDR2 as YYREEE (reference sequence). This CDR3 is 16 amino acids long. For the CDR3, the DNA is TGTGCCAGCAGCTTGGGGGGGACAGGCGCGTACTATGGCTACACCTTC. Translation: CASSLGGTGAYYGYTF.